This T cell receptor beta chain was identified during a study of breast tumors, draining lymph nodes, adjacent tissues. The CDR3 spans 15 residues. After removal of 4 bases from V and 6 bases from J, the junction contained 12 bases not matched to a gene. Germline CDR1 is SGHDT and CDR2 is YYEEEE. MiXCR was run by TCRdb on the multiplex PCR reads, yielding one entry per CDR3 protein. The sample lists about 140,000 distinct CDR3 sequences; 32% were seen once. Samples came from axillary lymph nodes draining the breast cancer. The table lists this clonotype with a few counts. A much larger clone sits a single nucleotide away, making a read error possible.

V and J are TRBV5-6 and TRBJ1-2; 7 nucleotides align to TRBD1. Sample: axillary lymph node tissue. This clonotype was obtained from a female donor with breast cancer. Some clones in this sample may be carry-over from other donors' samples. CDR3 coding DNA: TGTGCCAGCAGCGCCGGACAGGCACGGAATAATGGCTACACCTTC. It codes for CASSAGQARNNGYTF.